The 21 T cell receptor beta chains below all came from one sample that was sequenced in a study of cytomegalovirus exposure and HLA in healthy donors (dated by TCRdb to the late 2010s). The library was produced with the immunoSEQ multiplex PCR assay. For the multiplex PCR, a mixture combining 60 forward primers for TCR Vbeta segments and 13 reverse primers for TCR Jbeta segments was used. Held by TCRdb, this immuneACCESS table contains in-frame sequences only and omits some clones. Under half of the omission traces to an unresolved V gene where checked; the cause of the rest is unknown. This sample has about 120,000 clones in its table, and 75% to 90% of those were observed once. The ten largest clonotypes hold 2% to 2.5% of the sample. The sequenced sample was PBMCs. These receptors all come from a man younger than 40 in good health and CMV-seronegative.

This clone is a singleton in its sample. This CDR3 is CAWGQANTEAFF. CDR3 coding DNA: TGTGCCTGGGGACAGGCGAACACTGAAGCTTTCTTT. This rearrangement joins TRBV30 to TRBJ1-1; 7 nucleotides line up with TRBD1. The CDR3 sequence is 12 residues long. The germline CDR1 and CDR2 sequences are GTSNPN and SVGIG (reference sequence). The V and J ends lost 5 bases and 1 base, in that order; junction bases with no gene match: 1.

To note about this clone: An end of the junction differs from the germline gene, which may be a read error. The sample has other DNA sequences that encode this CDR3 too. The chain combines TRBV27 with TRBJ2-1; the D gene is possibly TRBD2 (6 bases). CDR1 and CDR2 from the germline V gene are MNHEY and SMNVEV (reference sequence). The CDR3 spans 15 residues. The DNA for the CDR3 is TGTGCCAGCAGTAGAGGCGGGGCCTCCTACAATGAACAGTTCTTC. Its translation: CASSRGGASYNEQFF.

The genes are TRBV4-2 and TRBJ1-1, with 8 bases fitting TRBD1. CDR1 is LGHNA, CDR2 YNFKEQ, per germline. V dropped 5 bases and J dropped 2; count of bases not matched to a gene: 7. The CDR3 loop spans 15 amino acids. This CDR3 reads CASSTPGQDNTEAFF. In DNA form, the CDR3 reads TGTGCCAGCAGCACGCCGGGACAGGACAACACTGAAGCTTTCTTT.

The chain has TRBV6-6 and TRBJ2-1; weak D call: TRBD1 (6 bases). Germline CDR1 reads MNHNY; CDR2 reads SVGAGI (reference sequence). V was shortened by 2 bases and J by 9 bases, with 17 bases between the two germline ends. The CDR3 consists of 15 residues. The CDR3 DNA is TGTGCCAGCAGTTACGGCCAGGGGATCGGGTCTGAGCAGTTCTTC. Amino acid sequence: CASSYGQGIGSEQFF.

This chain links TRBV12-2 with TRBJ1-5; no DNA check was done on the table's D call, TRBD1. TRBV12-2 is tagged as a pseudogene. CDR3 length: 17 residues. CDR3 sequence reads: CASRPTGAPGGGQPQHF. Written as DNA, the CDR3 is TGTGCAAGTCGCCCGACAGGGGCTCCCGGGGGCGGTCAGCCCCAGCATTTT.

The chain uses TRBV7-9 and TRBJ1-4, with 9 bases fitting TRBD1. V lost 5 bases to trimming and J lost 12 bases; unmatched junction nucleotides: 10. This CDR3 is built from 14 residues. Germline loops: CDR1 SEHNR, CDR2 FQNEAQ (reference sequence). CDR3 region: CASSARDRDLELFF. For the CDR3, the DNA is TGTGCCAGCAGCGCCCGGGACAGGGACTTAGAACTGTTTTTT.

This chain links TRBV19 with TRBJ2-2; a weak D match, TRBD1 (7 bases). V was trimmed by 7 bases and J by 1 base, leaving 13 bases between them. CDR3 length equals 15 residues. The germline V gene has CDR1 LNHDA and CDR2 SQIVND (reference sequence). This CDR3 is CASILQGGNTGELFF. The CDR3, as DNA: TGTGCCAGTATCCTGCAGGGGGGGAACACCGGGGAGCTGTTTTTT.

The chain employs TRBV5-1 and TRBJ1-4; possibly TRBD1 for D (5 bases). In germline, CDR1 is SGHRS, CDR2 YFSETQ. The V end lost 0 bases, the J end lost 8 bases, and 14 bases lay between the germline ends. CDR3 length: 15 residues. The CDR3: CASSLVGEADEKLFF. The CDR3 nucleotides are TGCGCCAGCAGCTTGGTAGGGGAGGCGGACGAAAAACTGTTTTTT.

The chain couples TRBV2 to TRBJ1-6; D is perhaps TRBD1 (5 bases). Germline V lookup: CDR1 SNHLY, CDR2 FYNNEI. V was cut by 7 bases and J by 11 bases, with 21 bases left in between. There are 15 residues in the CDR3. This chain's CDR3 is CASTSERGTGAPLHF. The CDR3 DNA is TGTGCCAGCACCTCGGAGCGGGGGACCGGGGCACCCCTCCACTTT.

This clone has a handful of counts. The gene calls are TRBV11-2 and TRBJ2-3; the D gene is possibly TRBD1 (7 bases). Trimming shortened V by 7 bases and J by 5 bases, and 16 bases separated the two germline ends. CDR1 is SGHAT and CDR2 is FQNNGV in the germline V gene. The CDR3 runs 14 residues. The CDR3 coding sequence is TGTGCCAGCAACCCACCAGGGGGAGGAGATACGCAGTATTTT. This gives the protein CASNPPGGGDTQYF. The full variable domain, completed using reference TRBV11-2 and TRBJ2-3, is EAGVAQSPRYKIIEKRQSVAFWCNPISGHATLYWYQQILGQGPKLLIQFQNNGVVDDSQLPKDRFSAERLKGVDSTLKIQPAKLEDSAVYLCASNPPGGGDTQYFGPGTRLTVL.

The chain uses TRBV7-9 and TRBJ2-4; 8 nucleotides line up with TRBD1. V lost 11 bases and J lost 1; bases outside the gene matches: 4. CDR3 length: 13 residues. CDR1 is SEHNR and CDR2 is FQNEAQ in the germline V gene (reference sequence). In DNA form, the CDR3 reads TGTGCCGGGCAGGGGGCGGCCAAAAACATTCAGTACTTC. Its translation: CAGQGAAKNIQYF.

The rearrangement links TRBV5-1 to TRBJ2-7; D is unresolved. This CDR3 spans 11 amino acids. The ends were cut back, 3 bases at V and 4 bases at J, with 5 bases in the middle. Germline assignment: CDR1 SGHRS and CDR2 YFSETQ. CDR3: CASSSQYEQYF. The CDR3 region has the DNA TGCGCCAGCAGCTCGCAGTACGAGCAGTACTTC.

The chain links TRBV28 to TRBJ2-7; TRBD2 agrees at 8 bases. The germline V gene encodes CDR1 MDHEN and CDR2 SYDVKM. There are 15 residues in the CDR3. The trim removed 2 bases at V and 0 bases at J, leaving 3 bases unmatched. Here the CDR3 DNA reads TGTGCCAGCAGTTTAGCGGGGGGCTACTCCTACGAGCAGTACTTC. Residues: CASSLAGGYSYEQYF.

The rearrangement joins TRBV6-1 to TRBJ2-7, with unresolved D. V was pared by 1 base and J by 6 bases, with 13 bases between. Per the germline V gene, CDR1 is MNHNS and CDR2 is SASEGT. The CDR3 contains 14 residues. The CDR3 loop is CASSEVQLLGEQYF. CDR3 in DNA: TGTGCCAGCAGTGAAGTACAGCTACTCGGCGAGCAGTACTTC.

This clone was detected only once. Germline is not matched at one junction end, which may reflect a read error. This rearrangement joins TRBV5-4 to TRBJ2-6, with 10 bases matching TRBD1. The germline gives CDR1 SGHNT, CDR2 YYREEE (reference sequence). The CDR3 covers 17 residues. The CDR3 region is CASSYDRGRSGANGLTF. DNA for the CDR3: TGTGCCAGCAGCTACGACAGGGGGCGTAGTGGGGCCAACGGCCTGACTTTC. Based on the CDR3 plus reference TRBV5-4 and TRBJ2-6, the full variable domain is ETGVTQSPTHLIKTRGQQVTLRCSSQSGHNTVSWYQQALGQGPQFIFQYYREEENGRGNFPPRFSGLQFPNYSSELNVNALELDDSALYLCASSYDRGRSGANGLTFGAGSRLTVL.

J is TRBJ2-3 and V is TRBV10-2; 7 bases are a match to TRBD1. J was trimmed by 0 bases and V by 5 bases; bases with no gene match: 8. CDR1 WSHSY and CDR2 SAAADI come from the germline V gene. The CDR3 totals 16 residues. The chain's CDR3 is CASSPHGTASTDTQYF. The CDR3 nucleotides are TGCGCCAGCAGTCCCCACGGGACAGCTAGCACAGATACGCAGTATTTT.

V gene TRBV5-1 combines with J gene TRBJ2-2; D is perhaps TRBD2 (5 bases). There are 15 residues in the CDR3. Trimming stripped 0 bases from V and 5 bases from J, with 11 bases between. Germline V gene sequence: CDR1 SGHRS, CDR2 YFSETQ. CDR3 sequence reads: CASSLVQAGTGELFF. The CDR3 DNA reads as TGCGCCAGCAGCTTGGTTCAGGCGGGTACCGGGGAGCTGTTTTTT.

The gene calls are TRBV28 and TRBJ1-6, with a weak D call TRBD1 (5 bases). The germline V gene has CDR1 MDHEN and CDR2 SYDVKM. Trimming pared 3 bases from V and 7 bases from J, leaving 13 bases between. This CDR3 contains 15 residues. The CDR3 spells CASSLSDIPNSPLHF. The CDR3 DNA is TGTGCCAGCAGTTTGTCGGACATCCCCAATTCACCCCTCCACTTT.

CDR3 amino acids: CASSDSAATNRQPQHF. CDR3 coding DNA: TGTGCCAGCAGTGATTCGGCAGCTACCAACAGACAGCCCCAGCATTTT. The chain links TRBV6-1 to TRBJ1-5; D unclear. Per germline, CDR1 MNHNS and CDR2 SASEGT. CDR3 size: 16 residues. The V end lost 3 bases, the J end lost 7 bases, and 19 bases lay between the germline ends.

The J gene is TRBJ2-1, the V gene TRBV19, with 9 bases matching TRBD1. CDR3 length equals 16 residues. Germline V gives CDR1 LNHDA, CDR2 SQIVND (reference sequence). With 5 bases clipped from V and 8 bases from J, the junction kept 13 bases outside the gene matches. CDR3 DNA sequence: TGTGCCAGTAGTTCTCCGAGGACAGGGGCCCCCTATGAGCAGTTCTTC. Translating it yields CASSSPRTGAPYEQFF.

This rearrangement joins TRBV7-2 to TRBJ2-3, with D possibly being TRBD2 (5 bases). The CDR3 runs 16 residues. The germline CDR1 and CDR2 sequences are SGHTA and FQGNSA. Trimming left V 1 base short and J 6 bases short, with 17 bases between. The CDR3 DNA follows: TGTGCCAGCAGCTTAGACTCCTCCGGGGTCCGGGATACGCAGTATTTT. It codes for CASSLDSSGVRDTQYF. The full variable domain, in which reference TRBV7-2 and TRBJ2-3 provide the parts outside the CDR3, is GAGVSQSPSNKVTEKGKDVELRCDPISGHTALYWYRQSLGQGLEFLIYFQGNSAPDKSGLPSDRFSAERTGGSVSTLTIQRTQQEDSAVYLCASSLDSSGVRDTQYFGPGTRLTVL.